This is a list of T cell receptor beta chains from one sample in a study of lymphopenia after photon versus proton radiotherapy. Here immunoSEQ multiplex PCR was the method, and the copy in TCRdb shows in-frame clones only, minus some. The sample yields some 70,000 clones, 87% seen once. The sequenced sample was peripheral blood, obtained from a patient treated with proton-based radiotherapy. These TCRs come from an elderly man with esophageal cancer. Each CDR3 is given with its conserved first and last residue. The D gene is left open where the match is weak. Part of the rows lack a size; the others show once, few, many or a class for expanded clones.

>TRBJ2-2|TRBV5-5|-|TRBD2
CASSPRAAGDSGELFF
TGTGCCAGCAGCCCTCGGGCAGCGGGGGATTCGGGGGAGCTGTTTTTT
>TRBJ2-7|TRBV27|-|-
CASSFGRGTATYEQYF
TGTGCCAGCAGTTTTGGTCGCGGGACAGCAACCTACGAGCAGTACTTC
>TRBJ1-2|TRBV6-6|-|-
CASRPTGTPWGGYTF
TGTGCCAGCAGACCCACCGGGACACCCTGGGGCGGCTACACCTTC
>TRBJ2-5|TRBV18|-|-
CASSPGVAAYQETQYF
TGTGCCAGCTCACCAGGGGTAGCAGCGTACCAAGAGACCCAGTACTTC
>TRBJ2-5|TRBV5-1|-|-
CASSLMGGQETQYF
TGCGCCAGCAGCTTGATGGGGGGCCAAGAGACCCAGTACTTC
>TRBJ2-1|TRBV19|-|TRBD2
CASSVSPLAGINNEQFF
TGTGCCAGTAGTGTCAGCCCACTAGCGGGGATTAACAATGAGCAGTTCTTC
>TRBJ2-3|TRBV20-1|-|-
CGLRLADTQYF
TGCGGCCTCCGTCTTGCAGATACGCAGTATTTT
>TRBJ1-2|TRBV19|-|TRBD1
CASTKGQGNRNGYTF
TGTGCCAGTACCAAGGGACAGGGGAATCGGAATGGCTACACCTTC
>TRBJ2-2|TRBV11-2|-|-
CASSPGPGRSITGELFF
TGTGCCAGCAGCCCAGGGCCGGGGCGAAGTATCACCGGGGAGCTGTTTTTT
>TRBJ2-5|TRBV4-1|few|-
CASSLHPSGETQYF
TGCGCCAGCAGCCTTCATCCGTCGGGCGAGACCCAGTACTTC
>TRBJ1-5|TRBV5-8|-|-
CASSRGRGANQPQHF
TGTGCCAGCAGCCGAGGGAGGGGAGCCAATCAGCCCCAGCATTTT
>TRBJ2-7|TRBV18|-|-
CASSPPLQSYEQYF
TGTGCCAGCTCACCACCGTTACAGAGCTACGAGCAGTACTTC
>TRBJ2-1|TRBV9|-|TRBD2
CASSVDSSGYNEQFF
TGTGCCAGCAGCGTGGATTCTAGCGGGTACAATGAGCAGTTCTTC
>TRBJ1-2|TRBV9|-|TRBD1
CASSRGQGAFTKDYGYTF
TGTGCCAGCAGCCGAGGACAGGGGGCGTTCACGAAGGACTATGGCTACACCTTC
>TRBJ2-2|TRBV19|-|-
CASSMSGGAGTGELFF
TGTGCCAGTAGTATGAGTGGGGGAGCGGGCACCGGGGAGCTGTTTTTT
>TRBJ2-1|TRBV6-4|-|-
CASSDSYQGGREINEQFF
TGTGCCAGCAGTGACTCCTACCAGGGGGGGAGGGAGATTAATGAGCAGTTCTTC
>TRBJ2-3|TRBV28|-|TRBD2
CASTSGTSGIKDTQYF
TGTGCCAGCACCTCCGGGACTAGCGGGATTAAAGATACGCAGTATTTT
>TRBJ1-5|TRBV29-1|-|-
CSVRTGNQPQHF
TGCAGCGTCCGGACGGGGAATCAGCCCCAGCATTTT
>TRBJ2-7|TRBV28|once|-
CASSSPRREQYF
TGTGCCAGCAGTTCGCCTAGGAGGGAGCAGTACTTC
>TRBJ2-7|TRBV27|-|-
CASSSKADYEQYF
TGTGCCAGCAGTTCAAAGGCAGATTACGAGCAGTACTTC
>TRBJ2-3|TRBV11-3|-|TRBD2
CASSTGTSRTTDTQYF
TGTGCCAGCAGCACCGGGACTAGCAGAACCACAGATACGCAGTATTTT
>TRBJ2-7|TRBV5-1|-|TRBD1
CASSFRTGIGEQYF
TGCGCCAGCAGCTTCCGGACAGGGATAGGCGAGCAGTACTTC
>TRBJ2-7|TRBV4-1|-|TRBD2
CASSQPGAGGYEQYF
TGCGCCAGCAGCCAACCGGGGGCGGGAGGGTACGAGCAGTACTTC
>TRBJ1-1|TRBV4-3|-|TRBD1
CASSPRLTGGGTEAFF
TGCGCCAGCAGCCCGCGCCTGACAGGGGGTGGCACTGAAGCTTTCTTT
>TRBJ2-3|TRBV18|-|TRBD1
CASSPDRDRRPFF
TGTGCCAGCTCACCGGACCGGGACAGGCGGCCTTTTTTT
>TRBJ1-2|TRBV15|-|-
CATSPPRSGYGYTF
TGTGCCACCAGCCCCCCGAGGTCGGGGTATGGCTACACCTTC